Presented here are 15 T cell receptor beta chains from one specimen sequenced in a study of beta chain features in type 1 diabetes. General observations from the study: Shortening of TCRB CDR3s, moderate but significant, appeared in all four CD4+ subsets of Type 1 diabetes patients.

The investigators reverse transcribed all of the isolated RNA, so they sequenced expressed TCRB transcripts. The data were produced by immunoSEQ multiplex PCR, yet TCRdb's version contains in-frame clones alone and is incomplete. The table lists about 150,000 clones, approximately 10% of them singletons, with around 0.5% in the top ten. These receptors' antigens are unknown. The sequenced sample was central memory CD4+ T cells from blood. All receptors derive from a man aged 30 to 45 with type 1 diabetes.

Only a few counts were recorded for this clone. The chain joins TRBV14 to TRBJ1-1, with D possibly TRBD1 on 6 matching bases. Germline CDR1 is SGHDN and CDR2 is FVKESK. With 0 bases removed from V and 9 bases from J, the gap between germline ends came to 11 bases. CDR3 length: 13 amino acids. The CDR3 nucleotides read TGTGCCAGCAGCCAAGACAGGGGCAATCAAGCTTTCTTT. This gives the protein CASSQDRGNQAFF. The whole variable domain, remainder taken from reference TRBV14 and TRBJ1-1, is EAGVTQFPSHSVIEKGQTVTLRCDPISGHDNLYWYRRVMGKEIKFLLHFVKESKQDESGMPNNRFLAERTGGTYSTLKVQPAELEDSGVYFCASSQDRGNQAFFGQGTRLTVV.

This clone was counted a single time. V and J are TRBV6-1 and TRBJ2-1; 12 nucleotides align to TRBD2. This CDR3 comprises 15 residues. The junction had 9 bases not matched to a gene; V was cut back by 7 bases and J by 8 bases. The germline CDR1 and CDR2 sequences are MNHNS and SASEGT. CDR3 sequence: CASTPGASGRDEQFF. The CDR3 nucleotides are TGTGCCAGCACACCGGGGGCTAGCGGGAGGGATGAGCAGTTCTTC.

The chain carries TRBV4-1 and TRBJ2-1; 8 bases match TRBD2. The V segment lost 0 bases and the J segment 9 bases; nucleotides outside the gene matches: 16. Germline V gene data show CDR1 as MGHRA and CDR2 as YSYEKL. The CDR3 is 18 amino acids. CDR3 loop: CASSQDAGGGGRAFEQFF. DNA for the CDR3: TGCGCCAGCAGCCAAGATGCGGGAGGTGGCGGGAGAGCTTTTGAGCAGTTCTTC.

The gene calls are TRBV7-2 and TRBJ2-1; D might be TRBD2 (6 bases). The V gene lost 4 bases and the J gene lost 6 bases, with 13 bases spanning the gap. Germline V gene lookup returns CDR1 SGHTA and CDR2 FQGNSA. The length of the CDR3 is 14 residues. The chain's CDR3 is CASSYDGTRNEQFF. In nucleotides, the CDR3 is TGTGCCAGCAGCTATGACGGGACTCGCAATGAGCAGTTCTTC.

This rearrangement joins TRBV9 to TRBJ2-1; 7 positions match TRBD1. Unmatched junction bases numbered 5, after V lost 5 bases and J lost 0 bases. This CDR3 contains 15 residues. The V gene's germline CDR1 is SGDLS and CDR2 YYNGEE. CDR3: CASSETGDSYNEQFF. CDR3 sequence (DNA): TGTGCCAGCAGTGAAACAGGGGACTCCTACAATGAGCAGTTCTTC.

This clone has just a few counts. The rearrangement uses TRBV15 and TRBJ2-5; perhaps TRBD2 as D (5 bases). V was trimmed by 0 bases and J by 0 bases, leaving 8 bases between them. The germline V gene encodes CDR1 LNHNV and CDR2 YYDKDF (reference sequence). CDR3 length equals 15 residues. The CDR3 loop reads CATSRDRDHQETQYF. DNA of the CDR3: TGTGCCACCAGCAGAGATCGGGATCACCAAGAGACCCAGTACTTC.

This clone was counted only a few times. The chain uses TRBV7-2 and TRBJ1-1, with no clear D. Germline-derived CDR1 and CDR2 are SGHTA and FQGNSA. The CDR3 covers 16 residues. Trimming removed 1 base at V and 1 base at J, with 13 bases between. CDR3 in DNA: TGTGCCAGCAGCTTAGGGCCCACGATGCCGAACACTGAAGCTTTCTTT. Translating gives CASSLGPTMPNTEAFF.

This rearrangement joins TRBV27 to TRBJ2-7, with D perhaps matching TRBD2 (6 bases). Germline CDR1 and CDR2: MNHEY and SMNVEV (reference sequence). This CDR3 is built from 15 residues. Trimming took off 6 bases at V and 2 bases at J, with 17 bases between the two ends. The CDR3 sequence is CASSLHGGTPYEQYF. The CDR3 DNA sequence: TGTGCCAGCAGCCTACACGGCGGGACGCCCTACGAGCAGTACTTC.

This clone was seen more than once but under ten times. The chain carries TRBV2 and TRBJ1-2; D remains ambiguous. The germline CDR1 and CDR2 sequences are SNHLY and FYNNEI. V lost 4 bases and J 4 bases, leaving 13 bases between the germline ends. The CDR3 loop spans 14 amino acids. For the CDR3, the DNA is TGTGCCAGCAGTGGCATGGTCTCGAGCTATGGCTACACCTTC. Encoded protein: CASSGMVSSYGYTF.

This chain links TRBV29-1 with TRBJ1-5; weak D call: TRBD1 (6 bases). The CDR3 spans 15 residues. V lost 4 bases and J 3 bases, leaving 16 bases between the germline ends. Germline V lookup: CDR1 SQVTM, CDR2 ANQGSEA. The CDR3 nucleotides are TGCAGCGTTGGGGGGCTTAGAGCTAACAATCAGCCCCAGCATTTT. Amino acids: CSVGGLRANNQPQHF.

For this clone: The germline gene is not matched at one end of the junction; a read error may be the cause. The chain is built from TRBV28 and TRBJ2-7, with TRBD1 as a possible D gene (6 bases). CDR1 is MDHEN, CDR2 SYDVKM, per germline. The CDR3 sequence is 13 residues long. The DNA for the CDR3 is TGTGCCAGCAATTTACAGGGCAACTACGAGCAGTACTTC. This translates into CASNLQGNYEQYF.

This clone was detected a few times. V usage is TRBV5-4 and J usage is TRBJ1-2; possibly TRBD1 for D (5 bases). The germline V gene has CDR1 SGHNT and CDR2 YYREEE (reference sequence). Trimming removed 6 bases at V and 3 bases at J, with 15 bases between. The CDR3 runs to 14 residues. The CDR3 bases are TGTGCCAGCACGACTCCTGACAGACACTATGGCTACACCTTC. Translating gives CASTTPDRHYGYTF.

This clone has just a few counts. This sequence joins TRBV5-1 and TRBJ2-1; 7 nucleotides line up with TRBD1. V trimming: 7 bases; J trimming: 7 bases; junction bases outside the gene matches: 11. The CDR3 is made up of 14 amino acids. The V gene's germline CDR1 is SGHRS and CDR2 YFSETQ. The CDR3 DNA reads TGCGCCAGCTTCACAGGGGAATCCCTTAATGAGCAGTTCTTC. Its translation: CASFTGESLNEQFF.

In this sample, this clone turned up a few times. This chain connects TRBV10-3 to TRBJ2-1; 7 nucleotides agree with TRBD1. This CDR3 has 16 residues. V lost 2 bases and J lost 2; bases outside the gene matches: 6. Germline CDR1 and CDR2: ENHRY and SYGVKD. CDR3 amino acids: CAISEPNRGAYNEQFF. The CDR3 nucleotides are TGTGCCATCAGTGAGCCCAACAGGGGAGCCTACAATGAGCAGTTCTTC.

V usage is TRBV29-1 and J usage is TRBJ2-1, with D unclear. From germline, CDR1 is SQVTM and CDR2 ANQGSEA. With 7 bases removed from V and 0 bases from J, the gap between germline ends came to 13 bases. This CDR3 region has 14 residues. In DNA, the CDR3 is TGCAGCGCCTCCCGACCTAGCTCCTACAATGAGCAGTTCTTC. This encodes CSASRPSSYNEQFF.